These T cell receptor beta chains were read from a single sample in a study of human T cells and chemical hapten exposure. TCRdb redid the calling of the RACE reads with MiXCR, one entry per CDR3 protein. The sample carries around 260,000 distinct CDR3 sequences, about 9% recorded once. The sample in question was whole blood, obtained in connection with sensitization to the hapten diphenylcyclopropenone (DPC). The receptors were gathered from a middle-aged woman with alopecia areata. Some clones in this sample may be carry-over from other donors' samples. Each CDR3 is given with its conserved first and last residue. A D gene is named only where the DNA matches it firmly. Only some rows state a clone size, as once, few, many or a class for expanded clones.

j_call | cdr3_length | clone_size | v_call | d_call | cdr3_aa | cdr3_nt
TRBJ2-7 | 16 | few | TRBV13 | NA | CASSAMAGGPRWEQYF | TGTGCCAGCAGCGCAATGGCGGGCGGCCCCAGATGGGAGCAGTACTTC
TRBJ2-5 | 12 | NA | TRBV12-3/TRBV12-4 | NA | CASGTPDGTQYF | TGTGCCAGCGGGACCCCGGATGGGACCCAGTACTTC
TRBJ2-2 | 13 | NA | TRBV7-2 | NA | CASSSTFTGELFF | TGTGCCAGCAGCTCGACCTTCACCGGGGAGCTGTTTTTT
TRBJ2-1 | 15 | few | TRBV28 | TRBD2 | CASTISGRPWNEQFF | TGTGCCAGCACTATTAGCGGGAGGCCCTGGAATGAGCAGTTCTTC
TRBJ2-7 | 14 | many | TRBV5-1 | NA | CASSFGPRAYEQYF | TGCGCCAGCAGCTTTGGCCCTCGGGCCTACGAGCAGTACTTC
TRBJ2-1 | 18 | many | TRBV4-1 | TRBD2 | CASSQDTVGTSGKNEQFF | TGCGCCAGCAGCCAAGATACAGTAGGGACTAGCGGGAAGAATGAGCAGTTCTTC
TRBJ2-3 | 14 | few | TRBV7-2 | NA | CASSFTGPTDTQYF | TGTGCCAGCAGCTTTACAGGACCTACAGATACGCAGTATTTT
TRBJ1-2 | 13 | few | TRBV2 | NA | CASKADPNYGYTF | TGTGCCAGCAAAGCTGATCCTAACTATGGCTACACCTTC
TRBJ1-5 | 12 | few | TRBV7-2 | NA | CASSAQNQPQHF | TGTGCCAGCAGCGCACAGAATCAGCCCCAGCATTTT
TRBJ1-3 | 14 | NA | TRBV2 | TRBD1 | CASSPGQGRDTIYF | TGTGCCAGCAGTCCCGGACAGGGTCGAGACACCATATATTTT
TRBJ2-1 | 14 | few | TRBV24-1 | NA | CATSDAPDYNEQFF | TGTGCCACCAGTGATGCCCCGGACTACAATGAGCAGTTCTTC
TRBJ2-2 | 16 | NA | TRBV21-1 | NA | CASSKREGRDTGELFF | TGTGCCAGCAGCAAACGCGAGGGGCGGGACACCGGGGAGCTGTTTTTT
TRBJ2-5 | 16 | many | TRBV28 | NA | CASSQRDRPGRETQYF | TGTGCCAGCAGTCAGCGTGACAGGCCAGGGAGGGAGACCCAGTACTTC
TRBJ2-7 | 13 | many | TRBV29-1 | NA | CSVRQGSSYEQYF | TGCAGCGTACGTCAGGGGAGCTCCTACGAGCAGTACTTC
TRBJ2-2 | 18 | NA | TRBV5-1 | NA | CASSLGPTGNRVTGELFF | TGCGCCAGCAGCTTGGGTCCCACCGGGAACAGAGTCACCGGGGAGCTGTTTTTT
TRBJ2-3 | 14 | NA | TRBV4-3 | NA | CASKWDPSTDTQYF | TGCGCCAGCAAGTGGGACCCCAGCACAGATACGCAGTATTTT
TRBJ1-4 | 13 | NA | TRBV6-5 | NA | CASSPQADEKLFF | TGTGCCAGTTCCCCCCAGGCGGATGAAAAACTGTTTTTT
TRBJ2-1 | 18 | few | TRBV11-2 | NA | CASSLMRGPSSSYNEQFF | TGTGCCAGCAGCTTAATGCGGGGGCCATCGAGCTCCTACAATGAGCAGTTCTTC
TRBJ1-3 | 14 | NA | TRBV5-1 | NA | CASSSSGAGNTIYF | TGCGCCAGCAGCTCATCAGGGGCAGGAAACACCATATATTTT
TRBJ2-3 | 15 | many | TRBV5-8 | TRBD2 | CASSSGLAGTDTQYF | TGTGCCAGCAGCTCGGGACTAGCAGGCACAGATACGCAGTATTTT
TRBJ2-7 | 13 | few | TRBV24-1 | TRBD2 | CATSRGGSYEQYF | TGTGCCACCAGTCGGGGGGGGTCCTACGAGCAGTACTTC
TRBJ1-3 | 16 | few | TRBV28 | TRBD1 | CASSLFRDRAGNTIYF | TGTGCCAGCAGTTTATTCCGGGACAGGGCTGGAAACACCATATATTTT
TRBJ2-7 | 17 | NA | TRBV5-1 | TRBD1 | CASSSGTGIPESYEQYF | TGCGCCAGCAGCTCCGGGACAGGGATTCCCGAGTCCTACGAGCAGTACTTC
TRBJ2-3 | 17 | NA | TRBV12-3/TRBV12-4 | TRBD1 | CASSLSRAGGYTDTQYF | TGTGCCAGCAGTCTCTCGAGGGCAGGGGGATACACAGATACGCAGTATTTT
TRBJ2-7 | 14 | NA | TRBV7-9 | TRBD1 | CASSPAQGAYEQYF | TGTGCCAGCAGCCCTGCTCAGGGGGCGTACGAGCAGTACTTC
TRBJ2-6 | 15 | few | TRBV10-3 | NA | CAISAGEAGANVLTF | TGTGCCATCAGCGCAGGAGAAGCTGGGGCCAACGTCCTGACTTTC
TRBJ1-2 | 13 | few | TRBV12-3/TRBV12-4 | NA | CASSPGVGYGYTF | TGTGCCAGCAGCCCTGGGGTTGGCTATGGCTACACCTTC
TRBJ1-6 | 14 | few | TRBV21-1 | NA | CAGEYGGSNSPLHF | TGTGCAGGAGAGTACGGGGGGTCTAATTCACCCCTCCACTTT
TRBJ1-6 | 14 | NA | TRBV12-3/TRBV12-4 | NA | CASSFEDRDSPLHF | TGTGCCAGCAGTTTCGAGGACCGGGATTCACCCCTCCACTTT
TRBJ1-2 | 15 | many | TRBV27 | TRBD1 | CASSPAWTGDYGYTF | TGTGCCAGCAGTCCGGCTTGGACAGGAGACTATGGCTACACCTTC
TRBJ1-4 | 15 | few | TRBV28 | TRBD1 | CASGPGQGVLEKLFF | TGTGCCAGCGGACCGGGACAGGGAGTCCTCGAAAAACTGTTTTTT
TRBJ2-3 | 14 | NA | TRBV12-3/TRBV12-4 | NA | CASSRTTSTDTQYF | TGTGCCAGCAGTAGGACAACTAGCACAGATACGCAGTATTTT
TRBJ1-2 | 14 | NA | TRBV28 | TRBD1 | CASSYAQGAGGYTF | TGTGCCAGCAGCTACGCCCAGGGGGCTGGCGGCTACACCTTC
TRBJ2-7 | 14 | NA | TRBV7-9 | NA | CASSPSGPSYEQYF | TGTGCCAGCAGCCCCTCGGGGCCCAGCTACGAGCAGTACTTC
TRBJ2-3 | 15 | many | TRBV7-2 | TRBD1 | CASSLAATGIDTQYF | TGTGCCAGCAGCTTAGCGGCGACAGGGATCGATACGCAGTATTTT
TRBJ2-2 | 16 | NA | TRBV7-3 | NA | CASSLTPLEDAGELFF | TGTGCCAGCAGCTTAACGCCTTTAGAGGACGCCGGGGAGCTGTTTTTT
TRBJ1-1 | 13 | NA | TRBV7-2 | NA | CASSYGQIFEAFF | TGTGCCAGCAGCTACGGACAGATCTTTGAAGCTTTCTTT
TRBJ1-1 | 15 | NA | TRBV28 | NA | CASSLSGQQSTEAFF | TGTGCCAGCAGTTTATCTGGACAGCAAAGCACTGAAGCTTTCTTT
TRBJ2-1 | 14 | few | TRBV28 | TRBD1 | CASGPGQGYNEQFF | TGTGCCAGCGGACCGGGACAGGGATACAATGAGCAGTTCTTC
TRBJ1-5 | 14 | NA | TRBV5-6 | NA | CASSLDRINQPQHF | TGTGCCAGCAGTCTCGACAGGATCAATCAGCCCCAGCATTTT
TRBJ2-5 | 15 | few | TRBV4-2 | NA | CASSQEKGTAGAQYF | TGTGCCAGCAGCCAAGAAAAAGGAACCGCCGGGGCCCAGTACTTC
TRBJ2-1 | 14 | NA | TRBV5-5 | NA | CASSPRTNGIEQFF | TGTGCCAGCAGCCCGCGGACCAATGGGATTGAGCAGTTCTTC
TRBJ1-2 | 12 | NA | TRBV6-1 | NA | CATRGTGFGYTF | TGTGCCACCAGGGGAACAGGGTTCGGCTACACCTTC
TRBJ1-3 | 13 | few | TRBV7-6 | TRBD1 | CASSLGTGHAIYF | TGTGCCAGCAGCTTAGGGACAGGCCACGCCATATATTTT
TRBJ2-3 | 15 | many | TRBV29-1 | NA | CSVARDTNPTDTQYF | TGCAGCGTGGCCAGGGATACCAACCCCACAGATACGCAGTATTTT
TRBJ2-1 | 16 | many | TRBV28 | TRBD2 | CASRLMSGTSNNEQFF | TGTGCCAGCAGGCTAATGTCCGGGACTAGCAACAATGAGCAGTTCTTC
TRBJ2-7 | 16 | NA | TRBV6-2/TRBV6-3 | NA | CASSYSMWTPSYEQYF | TGTGCCAGCAGTTACTCGATGTGGACCCCGTCCTACGAGCAGTACTTC